This entry lists 9 T cell receptor beta chains sequenced from one sample in a study of blood T cells in healthy people across ages. Together with a sample-barcoded 5' primer, a J-beta primer mix was included in a second PCR lasting about 7 to 12 cycles. TCRdb passed the 5' RACE reads through MiXCR, listing each CDR3 protein once. The sample has 250,000 to 300,000 distinct CDR3 sequences; 25% to 30% are singletons. The sequencing input was blood. The receptor source for this set is an older woman in good health.

The chain recombines TRBV5-1 with TRBJ1-1; D possibly corresponds to TRBD1 (5 bases). Per germline, CDR1 SGHRS and CDR2 YFSETQ. CDR3 size: 14 residues. V lost 4 bases, J lost 4 bases, and 14 bases lay in between. CDR3 coding DNA: TGCGCCAGCAGCCGATCCGGGGGGGGCACTGAAGCTTTCTTT. Its protein product is CASSRSGGGTEAFF.

V usage is TRBV28 and J usage is TRBJ2-5, with D perhaps TRBD1 (6 bases). V was trimmed by 6 bases and J by 2 bases, leaving 16 bases between them. Germline values: CDR1 MDHEN, CDR2 SYDVKM. The CDR3 is 15 residues long. The CDR3 nucleotides read TGTGCCAGCAGCTTGGCAGGGGCTAATCAAGAGACCCAGTACTTC. Amino acid sequence: CASSLAGANQETQYF.

This clonotype was detected a few times. V gene TRBV7-2 combines with J gene TRBJ2-5; no clear D. Germline V CDR1 and CDR2: SGHTA, FQGNSA. The germline V and J ends were trimmed by 3 bases and 7 bases, with 9 bases remaining between them. The CDR3 has 12 residues. CDR3 nucleotides: TGTGCCAGCAGCTTCGGATCAGGGACCCAGTACTTC. Protein product: CASSFGSGTQYF.

The rearrangement uses TRBV20-1 and TRBJ2-7; D call uncertain. This CDR3 spans 15 amino acids. Trimming took off 0 bases at V and 0 bases at J, with 12 bases between the two ends. CDR1 and CDR2 (germline): DFQATT, SNEGSKA (reference sequence). This CDR3 is CSARDPRHHSYEQYF. The CDR3 region has the DNA TGCAGTGCTAGAGATCCTAGACATCACTCCTACGAGCAGTACTTC.

This clonotype appeared a single time. The chain uses TRBV4-1 and TRBJ1-2; 8 bases line up with TRBD1. This CDR3 is 17 amino acids long. V was clipped by 1 base and J by 6 bases; unmatched bases: 13. Germline V gene lookup returns CDR1 MGHRA and CDR2 YSYEKL. Here the CDR3 DNA reads TGCGCCAGCAGCCAAGTCGTGCCGCAGGGGGCTATCGATGGCTACACCTTC. As protein: CASSQVVPQGAIDGYTF.

In regard to this clonotype: The conserved closing phenylalanine or tryptophan is absent in this CDR3, likely reflecting a read error. Written as DNA, the CDR3 is TGTGCCAGCAGTTACAAGGACAGGGGTTTTAGTTATGGCTACACCCTC. Encoded protein: CASSYKDRGFSYGYTL. The chain uses TRBV6-6 and TRBJ1-2, with 9 bases lining up with TRBD1. The CDR3 contains 16 residues. V dropped 2 bases and J dropped 5; count of bases not matched to a gene: 9. Germline assignment: CDR1 MNHNY and CDR2 SVGAGI (reference sequence).

The chain links TRBV25-1 to TRBJ2-5, with D hard to call. Germline CDR1 reads MGHDK; CDR2 reads SYGVNS. The CDR3 is made up of 15 amino acids. Between the trimmed V and J ends, which lost 0 bases and 5 bases, there was a span of 13 bases. The CDR3 region has the DNA TGTGCCAGCAGTGAATACGGGTTTCAATTGGAGACCCAGTACTTC. This translates into CASSEYGFQLETQYF.

The V gene is TRBV29-1, the J gene TRBJ1-6; 7 bases match TRBD1. Losses at the gene ends were 6 bases for V and 9 bases for J; bases not matched to a gene: 8. Germline CDR1 is SQVTM and CDR2 is ANQGSEA. CDR3 size: 13 residues. In DNA form, the CDR3 reads TGCAGCGTGCAAGACAGGGTTAGTTCACCCCTCCACTTT. Protein sequence: CSVQDRVSSPLHF.

The chain couples TRBV19 to TRBJ2-1; D might be TRBD1 (6 bases). The V end lost 8 bases, the J end lost 1 base, and 12 bases lay between the germline ends. The germline gives CDR1 LNHDA, CDR2 SQIVND (reference sequence). The length of the CDR3 is 14 residues. CDR3 amino acids: CASRKTGSYNEQFF. The CDR3 bases are TGTGCCAGTCGAAAAACAGGGTCCTACAATGAGCAGTTCTTC.